Here is one T cell receptor (beta chain) with its context. This entry belongs to a study of T cell responses to AZD1222 COVID-19 vaccine. Germline-derived CDR1 and CDR2 are LNHDA and SQIVND (reference sequence). Deletions cut 5 bases from V and 1 base from J, with 14 bases between. This CDR3 has 15 residues. Sequencing used immunoSEQ multiplex PCR; TCRdb keeps in-frame clones, though not all of them. Here the sample spans over 150,000 clones, about nine tenths being singletons. The sample here was peripheral blood, taken on day 0 of MenACWY control vaccination. The rearrangement uses TRBV19 and TRBJ1-1, with a tentative D call TRBD1 (5 bases). This TCR was sampled from an adult in good health. In DNA, the CDR3 is TGTGCCAGTAGTCCGACCGGGACGCCGAACACTGAAGCTTTCTTT. Its translation is CASSPTGTPNTEAFF.